This T cell receptor beta chain was documented in a study of blood T cell repertoires in COVID-19. Trimming shortened V by 1 base and J by 1 base, and 5 bases separated the two germline ends. The CDR3 sequence is 14 residues long. Germline V gives CDR1 SGHDT, CDR2 YYEEEE. Profiled with immunoSEQ multiplex PCR; TCRdb holds only in-frame clones, not every one. The sample records 300,000 to 350,000 clones, 90% being singletons. The sequenced material came from peripheral blood. V and J are TRBV5-6 and TRBJ2-2, with D unresolved. The source of this sequence is a woman in her 30s with COVID-19, enrolled during active disease. The chain's CDR3 is CASSLSRNTGELFF. CDR3 DNA sequence: TGTGCCAGCAGCTTGTCCAGGAACACCGGGGAGCTGTTTTTT.